This T cell receptor beta chain is from a study of T-cell reconstitution after alpha-beta-depleted transplantation in children. Study results and limitations: As was reported, about two months after transplant, alpha-beta T cells came from several hundred expanded graft clones. High day-60 TCRbeta diversity in some patients came from surviving recipient T cells and thymic progenitors. Newly produced T cells mostly provided counts and TCRbeta diversity after one year, as hyperexpanded clones declined.

Library preparation (for TCRbeta) was performed with unique molecular identifiers. A single record per CDR3 protein comes from TCRdb applying MiXCR to the PCR reads. The sample consists of fewer than 350,000 distinct CDR3 sequences, around 10% of them appearing once. This clonotype was seen many times. Antigen: not known. The source material was peripheral blood, sampled 180 days after TCRalphabeta/CD19-depleted stem cell transplant. The TCR comes from a male patient under 10 years old who had a stem cell transplant for chronic granulomatous disease, so the T cells may come from the graft donor.

The CDR3 reads CASSLAHRDSFSGANVLTF. The CDR3 DNA sequence: TGTGCCAGCAGCTTGGCCCACCGGGACAGCTTCTCTGGGGCCAACGTCCTGACTTTC. V is TRBV5-4 and J is TRBJ2-6, with 7 bases identical to TRBD1. Trimming cost V 0 bases and J 0 bases; bases outside gene matches: 9. CDR1 is SGHNT, CDR2 YYREEE, per germline (reference sequence). The CDR3 has 19 amino acids.